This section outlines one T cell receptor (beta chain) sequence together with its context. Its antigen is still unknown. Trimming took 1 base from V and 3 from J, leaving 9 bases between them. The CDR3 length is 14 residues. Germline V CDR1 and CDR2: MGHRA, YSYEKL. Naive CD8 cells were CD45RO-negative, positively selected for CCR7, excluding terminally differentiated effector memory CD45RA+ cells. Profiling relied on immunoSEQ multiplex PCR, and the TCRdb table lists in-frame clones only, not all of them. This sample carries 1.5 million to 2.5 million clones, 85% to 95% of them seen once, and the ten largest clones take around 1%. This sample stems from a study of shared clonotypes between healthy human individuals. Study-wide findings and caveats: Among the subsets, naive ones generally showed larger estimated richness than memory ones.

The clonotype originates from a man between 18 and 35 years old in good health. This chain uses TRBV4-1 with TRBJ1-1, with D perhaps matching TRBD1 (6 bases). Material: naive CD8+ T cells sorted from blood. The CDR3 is CASSQVSGDTEAFF. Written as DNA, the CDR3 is TGCGCCAGCAGCCAAGTATCAGGGGACACTGAAGCTTTCTTT.